This is a list of T cell receptor beta chains from one sample in a study of T cells in tuberculosis. TCRdb keeps only in-frame clones here, not all; method: immunoSEQ multiplex PCR. Counted here are approximately 88,000 clones, roughly 93% occurring once; the ten biggest clones make up 1.5% to 2%. The source material was CD1b-GMM tetramer-negative cells sorted from PBMCs. The receptors originated from an adult woman with latent tuberculosis. The CDR3 runs from the conserved cysteine through the conserved F or W. A D gene is named only where the DNA matches it firmly. The size of a clone is reported for some rows only, either as once, few or many, or as a class for expanded clones.

V	D	J	size	CDR3	DNA
TRBV25-1	TRBD1	TRBJ1-4	-	CASSGGQGSEKLFF	TGTGCCAGCAGCGGGGGACAGGGAAGCGAAAAACTGTTTTTT
TRBV6-6	-	TRBJ1-6	few	CASSGIRGGNSPLHF	TGTGCCAGCAGTGGGATCAGGGGCGGTAATTCACCCCTCCACTTT
TRBV6-5	TRBD1	TRBJ1-5	-	CASRGTGYNQPQHF	TGTGCCAGCAGAGGGACAGGGTATAATCAGCCCCAGCATTTT
TRBV20-1	-	TRBJ1-1	-	CSASQVTAFF	TGCAGTGCTAGCCAGGTAACAGCTTTCTTT
TRBV6-5	TRBD1	TRBJ1-2	-	CASSLNRGREDYGYTF	TGTGCCAGCAGTTTAAACAGGGGGCGAGAGGACTATGGCTACACCTTC
TRBV6-6	-	TRBJ1-5	-	CASSYREPEPQHF	TGTGCCAGCAGTTACAGGGAGCCGGAGCCCCAGCATTTT
TRBV18	-	TRBJ1-6	once	CASSPLGGEGNSPLHF	TGTGCCAGCTCACCACTTGGTGGGGAGGGCAATTCACCCCTCCACTTT
TRBV7-9	-	TRBJ2-5	-	CASSSGQQETQYF	TGTGCCAGCAGCTCTGGGCAGCAAGAGACCCAGTACTTC
TRBV13	-	TRBJ1-2	-	CASSIRYRVRNYGYTF	TGTGCCAGCAGCATCCGTTACAGGGTTCGTAACTATGGCTACACCTTC
TRBV27	TRBD2	TRBJ2-7	-	CASSLSPRLATDEQYF	TGTGCCAGCAGTTTATCGCCGAGACTAGCGACGGACGAGCAGTACTTC
TRBV19	TRBD1	TRBJ1-3	-	CASSSHRGLPGNTIYF	TGTGCCAGTAGTTCGCACAGGGGGCTTCCTGGAAACACCATATATTTT
TRBV27	-	TRBJ1-6	-	CASSLLWGDNSPLHF	TGTGCCAGCAGTTTATTGTGGGGAGACAATTCACCCCTCCACTTT
TRBV6-5	TRBD1	TRBJ1-3	-	CASSTGGGNTIYF	TGTGCCAGCAGTACAGGGGGCGGAAACACCATATATTTT
TRBV27	-	TRBJ2-7	-	CASSPLDRGGYEQYF	TGTGCCAGCAGTCCCCTCGACAGGGGAGGGTACGAGCAGTACTTC
TRBV7-9	TRBD2	TRBJ2-2	-	CASSGTRGDRTGELFF	TGTGCCAGCAGCGGGACGCGGGGGGATCGTACCGGGGAGCTGTTTTTT
TRBV18	TRBD1	TRBJ1-1	-	CASSSSGQDSEAFF	TGTGCCAGCTCCTCCTCCGGACAGGACTCAGAGGCTTTCTTT
TRBV7-3	-	TRBJ2-2	-	CASSPQGTFQANTGELFF	TGTGCCAGCAGCCCACAAGGGACTTTCCAGGCGAACACCGGGGAGCTGTTTTTT
TRBV7-2	-	TRBJ1-2	-	CASSPRDSIYGYTF	TGTGCCAGCAGCCCCCGAGACAGCATTTATGGCTACACCTTC
TRBV6-5	-	TRBJ1-6	-	CASSYSSQGNSPLHF	TGTGCCAGCAGTTACTCGAGTCAGGGAAATTCACCCCTCCACTTT
TRBV6-5	-	TRBJ2-6	-	CASSYSRISGANVLTF	TGTGCCAGCAGTTACTCGAGGATCTCTGGGGCCAACGTCCTGACTTTC
TRBV15	-	TRBJ2-2	-	CATSRDRGGGELFF	TGTGCCACCAGCAGAGATAGGGGCGGCGGGGAGCTGTTTTTT
TRBV6-5	-	TRBJ2-7	few	CASKRQVGASYEQYF	TGTGCCAGCAAGAGACAGGTGGGGGCCTCCTACGAGCAGTACTTC
TRBV6-1	TRBD2	TRBJ2-4	few	CASSASGLAFHIQYF	TGTGCCAGCAGTGCATCGGGACTAGCTTTTCACATTCAGTACTTC
TRBV6-5	TRBD1	TRBJ1-1	-	CASSYSDRAHTEAFF	TGTGCCAGCAGTTACTCCGACAGGGCCCACACTGAAGCTTTCTTT
TRBV30	TRBD1	TRBJ2-2	-	CAWLTGGGTGELFF	TGTGCCTGGCTGACAGGGGGCGGCACCGGGGAGCTGTTTTTT
TRBV9	TRBD2	TRBJ2-2	-	CASSVNVAGGPLTGELFF	TGTGCCAGCAGCGTAAACGTAGCGGGGGGGCCTTTAACCGGGGAGCTGTTTTTT
TRBV6-1	TRBD2	TRBJ2-3	-	CASSEISGGLRDTQYF	TGTGCCAGCAGTGAAATCAGCGGGGGGCTCCGAGATACGCAGTATTTT
TRBV19	-	TRBJ2-2	few	CASSGAGELFF	TGTGCCAGTAGCGGGGCCGGGGAGCTGTTTTTT
TRBV9	-	TRBJ2-3	-	CASSEGERGDTQYF	TGTGCCAGCAGCGAGGGGGAACGGGGAGATACGCAGTATTTT
TRBV28	-	TRBJ1-1	-	CASSQARGGLNTEAFF	TGTGCCAGCAGCCAGGCTCGGGGAGGACTGAACACTGAAGCTTTCTTT
TRBV19	-	TRBJ1-1	-	CASSQPRGGDTEAFF	TGTGCCAGTAGTCAACCTCGGGGGGGGGACACTGAAGCTTTCTTT
TRBV1	-	TRBJ2-1	-	CTSSQASGGANEQFF	TGCACCAGCAGCCAAGCTAGCGGGGGGGCGAATGAGCAGTTCTTC
TRBV19	TRBD1	TRBJ2-4	-	CASSMNQGARRNIQYF	TGTGCCAGTAGTATGAACCAGGGGGCGCGCCGGAACATTCAGTACTTC
TRBV7-9	-	TRBJ1-2	once	CASSLARAGDNGYTF	TGTGCCAGCAGCTTAGCGCGGGCAGGGGATAATGGCTACACCTTC